The 10 T cell receptor beta chains given below trace back to one sample, sequenced in a study of cytotoxic CD8 clonotypes in ibrutinib-treated CLL. Sequenced by immunoSEQ multiplex PCR; TCRdb stores in-frame clones only, minus some. There are approximately 280,000 clones in the sample; 65% to 85% occur only once, and about 5.8% lies in the top ten. Sequenced here: PBMCs, sampled at disease progression, from a patient treated with ibrutinib. Receptor source: a human donor with chronic lymphocytic leukemia.

This clone turned up a few times. This chain's CDR3 is CASRLSEGGTPLHF. The CDR3 coding sequence is TGCGCCAGCAGGTTATCTGAGGGAGGGACACCCCTCCACTTT. The J gene is TRBJ1-6, the V gene TRBV10-2; no reliable D call. Deletions cut 6 bases from V and 11 bases from J, with 17 bases between. This CDR3 is 14 amino acids long. CDR1 WSHSY and CDR2 SAAADI come from the germline V gene.

This clone was counted a few times. The chain is built from TRBV9 and TRBJ2-3, with D unresolved. Germline V gene data show CDR1 as SGDLS and CDR2 as YYNGEE. Trimming pared 3 bases from V and 3 bases from J, leaving 5 bases between. CDR3 length equals 12 residues. The CDR3 protein is CASSGRTDTQYF. The CDR3 region has the DNA TGTGCCAGCAGCGGACGGACAGATACGCAGTATTTT.

The chain joins TRBV27 to TRBJ1-2; TRBD1 is a possible D gene (6 bases). CDR1 MNHEY and CDR2 SMNVEV come from the germline V gene (reference sequence). Deletions cut 6 bases from V and 5 bases from J, with 19 bases between. This CDR3 is 15 amino acids long. In DNA, the CDR3 is TGTGCCAGCAGCCCCGGGACACGTTCTTGGTATGGCTACACCTTC. Translating gives CASSPGTRSWYGYTF.

The gene calls are TRBV6-5 and TRBJ1-4; the D gene is possibly TRBD1 (6 bases). V dropped 0 bases and J dropped 2 bases, with 7 bases sitting between them. The CDR3 sequence is 15 residues long. Germline V gene data show CDR1 as MNHEY and CDR2 as SVGAGI. The CDR3 DNA reads as TGTGCCAGCAGTTACTCAACAGGGACTAATGAAAAACTGTTTTTT. It encodes CASSYSTGTNEKLFF.

The rearrangement uses TRBV19 and TRBJ2-7, with D hard to call. Trimming removed 3 bases from V and 0 bases from J, with 9 bases in between. CDR3 length: 14 residues. CDR1 LNHDA and CDR2 SQIVND come from the germline V gene (reference sequence). The CDR3 spells CASSMAQTSYEQYF. CDR3 in DNA: TGTGCCAGTAGTATGGCCCAGACCTCCTACGAGCAGTACTTC.

This rearrangement joins TRBV10-3 to TRBJ2-1; the match to TRBD1 covers 9 bases. The J segment lost 5 bases and the V segment lost 3 bases, leaving 2 bases of the junction unmatched. The CDR3 extends over 14 amino acids. From germline, CDR1 is ENHRY and CDR2 SYGVKD. The CDR3, as DNA: TGTGCCATCAGTGAACAGGGGGCGCACAATGAGCAGTTCTTC. Translation gives CAISEQGAHNEQFF.

The chain couples TRBV10-3 to TRBJ2-7, with D uncertain. V lost 5 bases, J lost 2 bases, and 4 bases lay in between. The germline gives CDR1 ENHRY, CDR2 SYGVKD. This CDR3 region has 11 residues. CDR3 region: CAISSPYEQYF. In nucleotides, the CDR3 is TGTGCCATCAGTTCCCCCTACGAGCAGTACTTC.

V and J are TRBV27 and TRBJ1-5, with D tentatively TRBD1 (5 bases). Deletions cut 8 bases from V and 0 bases from J, with 5 bases between. This CDR3 region has 12 residues. CDR1 is MNHEY, CDR2 SMNVEV, per germline (reference sequence). CDR3 bases: TGTGCCAGCGGGGGTAGCAATCAGCCCCAGCATTTT. This codes for CASGGSNQPQHF.

The chain recombines TRBV2 with TRBJ2-7, with D tentatively TRBD1 (6 bases). Trimming stripped 6 bases from V and 3 bases from J, with 9 bases between. The CDR3 is 12 amino acids. Germline V gene data show CDR1 as SNHLY and CDR2 as FYNNEI. CDR3 residues: CASRGDNYEQYF. CDR3 in DNA: TGTGCCAGCAGGGGGGACAACTACGAGCAGTACTTC.

This clone was counted only a few times. The chain uses TRBV15 and TRBJ2-1; a weak D match, TRBD2 (6 bases). V was trimmed by 3 bases and J by 3 bases, leaving 12 bases between them. The CDR3 runs to 15 residues. Germline V gene data show CDR1 as LNHNV and CDR2 as YYDKDF (reference sequence). The CDR3 loop reads CATSRGTSSYNEQFF. CDR3 in DNA: TGTGCCACCAGCAGGGGCACTAGCAGCTACAATGAGCAGTTCTTC.